The clone carrying this T cell receptor beta chain occurred a few times. The antigen is not known. V shed 0 bases and J 4 bases; nucleotides not matched to a gene: 4. The CDR3 sequence is 15 residues long. Germline CDR1 and CDR2: MRHNA and SNTAGT. This sample was included in a study of cytomegalovirus exposure and HLA in healthy donors. Use of 60 Vbeta and 13 Jbeta primers characterized the PCR. Some clones are missing from TCRdb's copy, which holds only in-frame ones; the method was immunoSEQ multiplex PCR. The table records 150,000 to 200,000 clones, almost 85% of them present only once. The donors comprised healthy bone marrow donors. Study-wide points: About 87% or about 30% of the time was how often most TCR beta V segments were productive, according to an earlier analysis.

The rearrangement joins TRBV6-4 to TRBJ2-3, with TRBD2 matching 7 bases. The sequenced material came from PBMCs. This TCR derives from a woman aged 45-65 years in good health and CMV-seronegative. The CDR3 coding sequence is TGTGCCAGCAGTGACTCTGGCGGGAGTTCAGATACGCAGTATTTT. It codes for CASSDSGGSSDTQYF.